This TCR beta chain was sequenced in a study of T cell repertoires in cytomegalovirus infection. In regard to this clonotype: Its cognate antigen is unknown.

This CDR3 contains 14 residues. J gave up 1 base and V 7 bases, and 5 bases lay outside the gene matches. Per germline, CDR1 MNHNS and CDR2 SASEGT. TCRdb re-analysed the reads in MiXCR, keeping a single row per CDR3 protein. The sample has approximately 1,000,000 distinct CDR3 sequences; approximately 31% are singletons. J is TRBJ2-5 and V is TRBV6-1, with 8 bases aligning to TRBD2. The sequence was collected from a human donor in good health (CMV status not recorded). Some clones in this sample may be carry-over from other donors' samples. Sequenced here: cultured CD8+ T cells from PBMCs, sampled from culture after CMV antigen stimulation. The CDR3 bases are TGTGCCAGCATGAGACTAGCGACCCAAGAGACCCAGTACTTC. Amino acids: CASMRLATQETQYF.